The 16 T cell receptor beta chains reported below all come from one sample, sequenced in a study of blood T cell repertoires in COVID-19 (dated by TCRdb to about 2020). Libraries were made using the immunoSEQ multiplex PCR assay. TCRdb re-hosts the immuneACCESS table, in-frame sequences only. Its copies lack some clones; in the studies checked, an unresolved V gene accounts for under half of them, and the cause for the rest is not known. The sample table shows around 100,000 clones, and 90% are seen once. The top ten clonotypes cover 5.1% of the sample. The sequencing sample was made of peripheral blood. These receptors originate from a man between 45 and 60 years old with acute or convalescent COVID-19.

The gene calls are TRBV11-2 and TRBJ1-1; 7 nucleotides match TRBD1. V lost 5 bases to trimming and J lost 1 base; unmatched junction nucleotides: 4. Germline V gene lookup returns CDR1 SGHAT and CDR2 FQNNGV. The CDR3 contains 14 residues. This chain's CDR3 is CASSRRQGNTEAFF. The CDR3 nucleotides are TGTGCCAGCAGCAGACGACAGGGGAACACTGAAGCTTTCTTT.

V gene TRBV7-9 combines with J gene TRBJ1-2; TRBD1 aligns across 7 bases. The length of the CDR3 is 13 residues. The trim removed 4 bases at V and 7 bases at J, leaving 6 bases unmatched. From germline, CDR1 is SEHNR and CDR2 FQNEAQ (reference sequence). The CDR3 loop reads CASSSFDRAGYTF. The CDR3 region has the DNA TGTGCCAGCAGCTCCTTTGACAGGGCTGGCTACACCTTC.

Here the CDR3 reads CASSQDSNNEQFF. The DNA for the CDR3 is TGTGCCAGCAGCCAAGATTCCAACAATGAGCAGTTCTTC. The genes are TRBV4-2 and TRBJ2-1; D is unclear. Between the trimmed V and J ends, which lost 0 bases and 5 bases, there was a span of 5 bases. This CDR3 has 13 amino acids. Germline assignment: CDR1 LGHNA and CDR2 YNFKEQ.

The chain couples TRBV18 to TRBJ2-3; the D gene is possibly TRBD2 (6 bases). Germline values: CDR1 KGHSH, CDR2 LQKENI. Trimming took off 8 bases at V and 6 bases at J, with 21 bases between the two ends. The CDR3 runs to 15 residues. The CDR3 sequence is CASTQAGSGRDTQYF. The CDR3 DNA follows: TGTGCCAGCACCCAAGCGGGTTCCGGCCGGGATACGCAGTATTTT.

The chain carries TRBV28 and TRBJ2-3; no reliable D call. The CDR3 loop spans 14 amino acids. Germline loops: CDR1 MDHEN, CDR2 SYDVKM. V shed 6 bases and J shed 4 bases, with 14 bases lying between them. The CDR3 nucleotides read TGTGCCAGCAGATTCGACTCGGTCCCAGATACGCAGTATTTT. This gives the protein CASRFDSVPDTQYF. Full variable domain (remainder filled in from reference TRBV28 and TRBJ2-3): DVKVTQSSRYLVKRTGEKVFLECVQDMDHENMFWYRQDPGLGLRLIYFSYDVKMKEKGDIPEGYSVSREKKERFSLILESASTNQTSMYLCASRFDSVPDTQYFGPGTRLTVL.

This clone was observed a few times. This chain joins TRBV29-1 and TRBJ2-2; 9 nucleotides match TRBD2. Germline V gene lookup returns CDR1 SQVTM and CDR2 ANQGSEA. There are 16 residues in the CDR3. Trimming cost V 5 bases and J 3 bases; bases outside gene matches: 10. The CDR3: CSVPAGGPFDTGELFF. CDR3 DNA: TGCAGCGTTCCGGCGGGAGGGCCGTTTGACACCGGGGAGCTGTTTTTT.

The rearrangement links TRBV27 to TRBJ1-1; TRBD1 matches 7 bases. This CDR3 contains 14 residues. Unmatched junction bases numbered 10, after V lost 6 bases and J lost 6 bases. Per the germline V gene, CDR1 is MNHEY and CDR2 is SMNVEV (reference sequence). The DNA for the CDR3 is TGTGCCAGCAGGCTCTTGGGGGGACAGCCTGAAGCTTTCTTT. Its protein is CASRLLGGQPEAFF.

This chain links TRBV30 with TRBJ1-4; D not resolved. The CDR3 runs to 11 residues. Trimming left V 1 base short and J 8 bases short, with 5 bases between. From germline, CDR1 is GTSNPN and CDR2 SVGIG (reference sequence). The CDR3 sequence is CAWSAVEKLFF. For the CDR3, the DNA is TGTGCCTGGAGTGCTGTGGAAAAACTGTTTTTT.

This chain joins TRBV6-5 and TRBJ2-5; weak D call: TRBD1 (5 bases). Germline CDR1 reads MNHEY; CDR2 reads SVGAGI. The V end lost 6 bases, the J end lost 4 bases, and 9 bases lay between the germline ends. CDR3 length: 12 amino acids. This CDR3 is CASRTGAETQYF. The CDR3 region has the DNA TGTGCCAGCAGAACAGGTGCAGAGACCCAGTACTTC.

V and J are TRBV28 and TRBJ1-6; TRBD1 aligns across 9 bases. The CDR3 totals 16 residues. The V gene end was trimmed by 6 bases and the J gene end by 10 bases; junction bases not matched to a gene: 13. Looked up from germline, CDR1 is MDHEN and CDR2 is SYDVKM. The CDR3 is CASSVPVGQGRSPLHF. The DNA of the CDR3 is TGTGCCAGCAGCGTCCCGGTGGGACAGGGAAGATCACCCCTCCACTTT. Looking up the rest from reference TRBV28 and TRBJ1-6 gives the full variable domain: DVKVTQSSRYLVKRTGEKVFLECVQDMDHENMFWYRQDPGLGLRLIYFSYDVKMKEKGDIPEGYSVSREKKERFSLILESASTNQTSMYLCASSVPVGQGRSPLHFGNGTRLTVT.

This chain links TRBV9 with TRBJ2-5; D ambiguous. Deletions cut 3 bases from V and 4 bases from J, with 10 bases between. The CDR3 is 13 residues long. Looked up from germline, CDR1 is SGDLS and CDR2 is YYNGEE. For the CDR3, the DNA is TGTGCCAGCAGCGGTACAGTAGGAGAGACCCAGTACTTC. Translated: CASSGTVGETQYF.

The chain couples TRBV30 to TRBJ2-3; TRBD1 aligns across 7 bases. With 0 bases clipped from V and 3 bases from J, the junction kept 12 bases outside the gene matches. CDR1 and CDR2 from the germline V gene are GTSNPN and SVGIG (reference sequence). The length of the CDR3 is 17 residues. The DNA of the CDR3 is TGTGCCTGGAGTGTACGGAGGACGGGCAGGGGGACAGATACGCAGTATTTT. This sequence encodes CAWSVRRTGRGTDTQYF.

This clone was seen a single time. J is TRBJ2-5 and V is TRBV19; D perhaps matches TRBD1 (6 bases). Between the trimmed V and J ends, which lost 6 bases and 0 bases, there was a span of 11 bases. The CDR3 sequence is 14 residues long. Germline values: CDR1 LNHDA, CDR2 SQIVND (reference sequence). CDR3 protein: CASSTGTYQETQYF. The CDR3 nucleotides read TGTGCCAGTAGCACAGGGACGTACCAAGAGACCCAGTACTTC.

The DNA for the CDR3 is TGTGCCAGCAGCTTAGACAGGGCCACCGGGGCCCAGTACTTC. As protein: CASSLDRATGAQYF. The chain has TRBV7-9 and TRBJ2-5; tentative D call: TRBD1 (6 bases). The CDR3 covers 14 residues. Germline V gives CDR1 SEHNR, CDR2 FQNEAQ (reference sequence). V lost 1 base to trimming and J lost 9 bases, with 15 bases between them.

This chain connects TRBV7-8 to TRBJ1-1, with D possibly matching TRBD1 (6 bases). The CDR3 contains 14 residues. Germline V gives CDR1 SGHVS, CDR2 FQNEAQ. The V end lost 1 base, the J end lost 1 base, and 7 bases lay between the germline ends. Here the CDR3 reads CASSLVTGNTEAFF. DNA of the CDR3: TGTGCCAGCAGCTTAGTGACAGGGAACACTGAAGCTTTCTTT.

This clone was seen once. The J gene is TRBJ1-5, the V gene TRBV6-9; 12 bases are a match to TRBD1. The CDR3 runs 16 residues. Trimming removed 2 bases from V and 6 bases from J; junction bases left unmatched: 5. Per the germline V gene, CDR1 is MNHGY and CDR2 is SVAAGI. CDR3 sequence reads: CASSYGGTGGFQPQHF. The CDR3 DNA sequence: TGTGCCAGCAGTTATGGTGGGACAGGGGGCTTTCAGCCCCAGCATTTT.